A selection of T cell receptor beta chains follows, all from one sample in a study of cytomegalovirus exposure and HLA in healthy donors. The data were produced by immunoSEQ multiplex PCR, yet TCRdb's version contains in-frame clones alone and is incomplete. The sample shows 54,000 or so clones, 70% of them seen only once. Sequencing used PBMCs. The receptors originated from an older woman in good health and CMV-seropositive. CDR3s include the opening cysteine and the closing phenylalanine or tryptophan. D genes are given only for firm matches. Size is stated for part of the rows, as once, few or many counts, or as a class when the clone is expanded.

J	size	V	D	DNA	CDR3
TRBJ1-1	-	TRBV6-5	TRBD1	TGTGCCAGCAGCAACAGGGGGAGGGGAGCTTTCTTT	CASSNRGRGAFF
TRBJ2-7	-	TRBV10-2	-	TGCGCCAGCAGTGAGGAGAGGCAGAACTCCAAGGAGCAGTACTTC	CASSEERQNSKEQYF
TRBJ2-7	-	TRBV11-1	TRBD1	TGTGCCAGCAGCTCGCTCCCCGGGACAGTCTACGAGCAGTACTTC	CASSSLPGTVYEQYF
TRBJ1-2	-	TRBV7-6	-	TGTGCCAGCAGCAACTACGACAGGCCTTATGGCTACACCTTC	CASSNYDRPYGYTF
TRBJ1-2	few	TRBV4-2	-	TGTGCCAGCAGCCCCCGAATCGAGGCGGTAGGTGATGGCTACACCTTC	CASSPRIEAVGDGYTF
TRBJ1-3	many	TRBV6-5	-	TGTGCCAGCAGTCTATCAGGGACTGGAAACACCATATATTTT	CASSLSGTGNTIYF
TRBJ1-1	-	TRBV19	TRBD1	TGTGCCAGTAGTAGGGCTCGTGATTTTGGGACAGGGTTTTTCTTT	CASSRARDFGTGFFF
TRBJ1-4	few	TRBV7-8	-	TGTGCCAGCAGCTTAACGGGGACTAATGAAAAACTGTTTTTT	CASSLTGTNEKLFF
TRBJ1-4	-	TRBV19	TRBD1	TGTGCCAGTAGCGGGACAGGGGGCGAAAAACTGTTTTTT	CASSGTGGEKLFF
TRBJ1-3	-	TRBV7-2	-	TGTGCCAGCAGCTTAGCGGGGGCAGACTCTGGAAACACCATATATTTT	CASSLAGADSGNTIYF
TRBJ2-3	-	TRBV5-1	-	TGCGCCAGCAGCTTTGCGGGGTATGGGACAGATACGCAGTATTTT	CASSFAGYGTDTQYF
TRBJ2-3	-	TRBV15	TRBD2	TGTGCCACCAGCAGAGGACTAGCGGGGGCGAGCACAGATACGCAGTATTTT	CATSRGLAGASTDTQYF
TRBJ1-4	-	TRBV19	TRBD1	TGTGCCAGTAGTTTCTCGTCCGGGACAGGGAGTGAAAAACTGTTTTTT	CASSFSSGTGSEKLFF
TRBJ1-1	-	TRBV27	TRBD1	TGTGCCAGCAGTCTAGGGGGCCCGAACACTGAAGCTTTCTTT	CASSLGGPNTEAFF
TRBJ1-1	-	TRBV5-4	-	TGTGCCAGCAGCTCCGGGGGGGGGTCGTTTAGGACTGAAGCTTTCTTT	CASSSGGGSFRTEAFF
TRBJ2-1	-	TRBV21-1	-	TGTGCCAGCAGCGAGAATCCCCGGGACAGGGGGCGGGATGAGCAGTTCTTC	CASSENPRDRGRDEQFF
TRBJ1-2	-	TRBV29-1	-	TGCAGCACCGATTCAGGTAGCTATGGCTACACCTTC	CSTDSGSYGYTF